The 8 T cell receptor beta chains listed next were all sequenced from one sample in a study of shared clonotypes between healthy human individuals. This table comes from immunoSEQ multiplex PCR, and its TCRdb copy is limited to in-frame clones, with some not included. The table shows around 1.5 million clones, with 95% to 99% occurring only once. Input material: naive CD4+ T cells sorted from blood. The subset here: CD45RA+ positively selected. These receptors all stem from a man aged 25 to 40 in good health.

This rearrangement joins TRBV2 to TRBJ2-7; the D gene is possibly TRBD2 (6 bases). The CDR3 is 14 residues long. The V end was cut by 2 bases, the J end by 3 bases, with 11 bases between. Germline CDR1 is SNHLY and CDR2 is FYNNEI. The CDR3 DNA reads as TGTGCCAGCAGTGAACAGGCGGGGCACTACGAGCAGTACTTC. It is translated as CASSEQAGHYEQYF.

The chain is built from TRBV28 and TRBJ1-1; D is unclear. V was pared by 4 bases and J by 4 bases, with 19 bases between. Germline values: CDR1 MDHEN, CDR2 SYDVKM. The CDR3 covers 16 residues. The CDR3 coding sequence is TGTGCCAGCAGTTCCATAGGTAGAGTCGGGAGCACTGAAGCTTTCTTT. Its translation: CASSSIGRVGSTEAFF.

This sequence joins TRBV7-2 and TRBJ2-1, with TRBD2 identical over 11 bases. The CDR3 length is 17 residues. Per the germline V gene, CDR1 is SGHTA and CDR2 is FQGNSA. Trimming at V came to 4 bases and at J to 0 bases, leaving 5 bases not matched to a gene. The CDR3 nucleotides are TGTGCCAGCAGCTCGAGCGGGACTAGCGGCTCCTACAATGAGCAGTTCTTC. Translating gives CASSSSGTSGSYNEQFF. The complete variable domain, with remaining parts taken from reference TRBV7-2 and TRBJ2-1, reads GAGVSQSPSNKVTEKGKDVELRCDPISGHTALYWYRQSLGQGLEFLIYFQGNSAPDKSGLPSDRFSAERTGGSVSTLTIQRTQQEDSAVYLCASSSSGTSGSYNEQFFGPGTRLTVL.

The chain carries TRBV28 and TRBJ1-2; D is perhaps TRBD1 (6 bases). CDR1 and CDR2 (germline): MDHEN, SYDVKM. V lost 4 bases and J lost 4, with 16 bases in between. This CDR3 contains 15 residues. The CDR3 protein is CASSSRDTGFYGYTF. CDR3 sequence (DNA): TGTGCCAGCAGTTCCCGGGACACCGGTTTCTATGGCTACACCTTC.

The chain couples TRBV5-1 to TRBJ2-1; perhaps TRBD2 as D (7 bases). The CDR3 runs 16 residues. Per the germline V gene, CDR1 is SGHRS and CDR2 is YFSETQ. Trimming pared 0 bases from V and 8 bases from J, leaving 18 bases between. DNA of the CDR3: TGCGCCAGCAGCTTGGCCTGGGCAGGGGAGGGCGATGAGCAGTTCTTC. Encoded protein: CASSLAWAGEGDEQFF.

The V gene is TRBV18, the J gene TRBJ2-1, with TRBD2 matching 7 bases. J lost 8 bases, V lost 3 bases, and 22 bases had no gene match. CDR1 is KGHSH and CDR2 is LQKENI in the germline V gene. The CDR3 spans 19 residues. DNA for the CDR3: TGTGCCAGCTCACCGATCCGGTGGGGGAGGGTGGGTTTGCTGGATGAGCAGTTCTTC. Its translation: CASSPIRWGRVGLLDEQFF.

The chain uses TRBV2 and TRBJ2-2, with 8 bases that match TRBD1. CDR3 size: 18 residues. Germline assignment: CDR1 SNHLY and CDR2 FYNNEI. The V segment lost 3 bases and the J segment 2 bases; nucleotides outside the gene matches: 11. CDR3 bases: TGTGCCAGCAGTGATGCAAGGATAGGACAGGGAAACACCGGGGAGCTGTTTTTT. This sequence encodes CASSDARIGQGNTGELFF.

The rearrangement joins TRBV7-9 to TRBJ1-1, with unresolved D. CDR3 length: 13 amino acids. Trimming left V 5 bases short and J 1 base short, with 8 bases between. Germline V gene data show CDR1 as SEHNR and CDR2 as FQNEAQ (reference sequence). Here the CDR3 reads CASSRTANTEAFF. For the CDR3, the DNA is TGTGCCAGCAGCCGAACAGCGAACACTGAAGCTTTCTTT.